Listed below are T cell receptor beta chains from one sample, sequenced in a study of shared clonotypes between healthy human individuals. Sequencing used immunoSEQ multiplex PCR; TCRdb keeps in-frame clones, though not all of them. This sample has millions of clones; 85% to 95% occur once, and the top ten carry roughly 0.13%. Sequencing was done on a sample of naive CD4+ T cells sorted from blood. These receptors came from a man between 18 and 35 years old in good health. The CDR3 runs from the conserved cysteine through the conserved F or W. D genes are given only for firm matches. For some rows the clone size is stated as once, few or many, or as a class when expanded; others skip it.

CDR3 DNA: TGTGCCAGCTCACCGGGACAGGGCCTGAATGAAAAACTGTTTTTT
CDR3 protein: CASSPGQGLNEKLFF
D gene: TRBD1
J gene: TRBJ1-4
V gene: TRBV18
clone size: -

CDR3 DNA: TGTGCCATCAGTGAGTTAGCGGGTCAGCCCCAGCATTTT
CDR3 protein: CAISELAGQPQHF
D gene: -
J gene: TRBJ1-5
V gene: TRBV10-3
clone size: -

CDR3 DNA: TGCGCCAGCAGCATCAACCAAGGGACTAGAGGAGAGACCCAGTACTTC
CDR3 protein: CASSINQGTRGETQYF
D gene: TRBD2
J gene: TRBJ2-5
V gene: TRBV4-3
clone size: -

CDR3 DNA: TGTGCCAGCAGCTTAACCCGGGACAGAGAAAACACCGGGGAGCTGTTTTTT
CDR3 protein: CASSLTRDRENTGELFF
D gene: TRBD1
J gene: TRBJ2-2
V gene: TRBV7-3
clone size: -

CDR3 DNA: TGTGCCAGCAGCTCTAGCACCGCTTCCTATGGCTACACCTTC
CDR3 protein: CASSSSTASYGYTF
D gene: -
J gene: TRBJ1-2
V gene: TRBV9
clone size: -

CDR3 DNA: TGTGCCTGGAGTTCACAAGAGACCCAGTACTTC
CDR3 protein: CAWSSQETQYF
D gene: -
J gene: TRBJ2-5
V gene: TRBV30
clone size: -

CDR3 DNA: TGTGCCAGCAAATCTAGGGGGATCACTAATGAAAAACTGTTTTTT
CDR3 protein: CASKSRGITNEKLFF
D gene: -
J gene: TRBJ1-4
V gene: TRBV6-1
clone size: -

CDR3 DNA: TGTGCCAGCAGTTTGGGTGGGGCAGGGGAGAACACTGAAGCTTTCTTT
CDR3 protein: CASSLGGAGENTEAFF
D gene: -
J gene: TRBJ1-1
V gene: TRBV28
clone size: -

CDR3 DNA: TGTGCCACCAGCAGACGCTTCCTTTCTGCAGGGGACTATGGCTACACCTTC
CDR3 protein: CATSRRFLSAGDYGYTF
D gene: -
J gene: TRBJ1-2
V gene: TRBV15
clone size: -

CDR3 DNA: TGTGCCAGCAGTTTATCGGGAGATAGATACCAAGAGACCCAGTACTTC
CDR3 protein: CASSLSGDRYQETQYF
D gene: -
J gene: TRBJ2-5
V gene: TRBV27
clone size: -

CDR3 DNA: TGCGCCAGCAGCCCACAGGGCAGGGACACCGGGGAGCTGTTTTTT
CDR3 protein: CASSPQGRDTGELFF
D gene: -
J gene: TRBJ2-2
V gene: TRBV5-1
clone size: -

CDR3 DNA: TGTGCCAGCAGCAGGGACAGAGCAACTAATGAAAAACTGTTTTTT
CDR3 protein: CASSRDRATNEKLFF
D gene: TRBD1
J gene: TRBJ1-4
V gene: TRBV2
clone size: -

CDR3 DNA: TGTGCCAGCAGCTTAGATACCGGGCCTCAGCCCCAGCATTTT
CDR3 protein: CASSLDTGPQPQHF
D gene: -
J gene: TRBJ1-5
V gene: TRBV7-2
clone size: -

CDR3 DNA: TGTGCCTGCTCGAGGGACACTGAAGCTTTCTTT
CDR3 protein: CACSRDTEAFF
D gene: -
J gene: TRBJ1-1
V gene: TRBV30
clone size: -

CDR3 DNA: TGTGCCAGCAGTGCACGAGGGGGTTTTAACACTGAAGCTTTCTTT
CDR3 protein: CASSARGGFNTEAFF
D gene: -
J gene: TRBJ1-1
V gene: TRBV6-4
clone size: -

CDR3 DNA: TGTGCCATCGTGAAACTGACAGGGGTTGGCGAGCAGTACTTC
CDR3 protein: CAIVKLTGVGEQYF
D gene: TRBD1
J gene: TRBJ2-7
V gene: TRBV2
clone size: -

CDR3 DNA: TGCGCCAGCAGCCAAGGGCGGACTAGCGGTTCCTACGAGCAGTACTTC
CDR3 protein: CASSQGRTSGSYEQYF
D gene: TRBD2
J gene: TRBJ2-7
V gene: TRBV4-1
clone size: -

CDR3 DNA: TGTGCCAGCAGTCGGGCCGAAAAACTGTTTTTT
CDR3 protein: CASSRAEKLFF
D gene: -
J gene: TRBJ1-4
V gene: TRBV6-1
clone size: -

CDR3 DNA: TGTGCCAGCAGCCCCGTAGTAAGCACCGGGGAGCTGTTTTTT
CDR3 protein: CASSPVVSTGELFF
D gene: -
J gene: TRBJ2-2
V gene: TRBV7-2
clone size: -

CDR3 DNA: TGCGCCAGCAGCCTGGGACAGGGGGCTTTGTACGAGCAGTACTTC
CDR3 protein: CASSLGQGALYEQYF
D gene: TRBD1
J gene: TRBJ2-7
V gene: TRBV4-1
clone size: -

CDR3 DNA: TGTGCCAGCTCACCAACAGGGATCAATTCACCCCTCCACTTT
CDR3 protein: CASSPTGINSPLHF
D gene: -
J gene: TRBJ1-6
V gene: TRBV18
clone size: -

CDR3 DNA: TGTGCCTGGAGTCCTTACAGGGGCGCGGAGCAGTACTTC
CDR3 protein: CAWSPYRGAEQYF
D gene: TRBD1
J gene: TRBJ2-7
V gene: TRBV30
clone size: once

CDR3 DNA: TGCGCCAGCAGCAAACCGACAGGCTACAATGAGCAGTTCTTC
CDR3 protein: CASSKPTGYNEQFF
D gene: -
J gene: TRBJ2-1
V gene: TRBV5-1
clone size: -

CDR3 DNA: TGTGCCAGCTCACGCGGGACAGGCAATCAGCCCCAGCATTTT
CDR3 protein: CASSRGTGNQPQHF
D gene: TRBD1
J gene: TRBJ1-5
V gene: TRBV18
clone size: -

CDR3 DNA: TGTGCCAGCAGCTTAGGTAGCGGGAGCCCCACAGATACGCAGTATTTT
CDR3 protein: CASSLGSGSPTDTQYF
D gene: TRBD2
J gene: TRBJ2-3
V gene: TRBV7-9
clone size: -

CDR3 DNA: TGCGCCAGCAGCGGGGCGGGAACTAATGAAAAACTGTTTTTT
CDR3 protein: CASSGAGTNEKLFF
D gene: -
J gene: TRBJ1-4
V gene: TRBV5-1
clone size: few

CDR3 DNA: TGTGCCAGCAGCTTAGCACCACCAGAGCAGTTCTTC
CDR3 protein: CASSLAPPEQFF
D gene: -
J gene: TRBJ2-1
V gene: TRBV7-6
clone size: -

CDR3 DNA: TGTGCCAGCAGTTACTCGGCACTGAGCAATCAGCCCCAGCATTTT
CDR3 protein: CASSYSALSNQPQHF
D gene: -
J gene: TRBJ1-5
V gene: TRBV6-5
clone size: -

CDR3 DNA: TGTGCCAGCAGTGCTCGACCTGGGAGCTCCTACGAGCAGTACTTC
CDR3 protein: CASSARPGSSYEQYF
D gene: -
J gene: TRBJ2-7
V gene: TRBV28
clone size: -

CDR3 DNA: TGTGCCTGGAGTATGGGGGCCTACGAGCAGTACTTC
CDR3 protein: CAWSMGAYEQYF
D gene: -
J gene: TRBJ2-7
V gene: TRBV30
clone size: once

CDR3 DNA: TGCGCCAGCAGCTTCCTAGGACTAGCGGGGGGGCTTCACCCAGATACGCAGTATTTT
CDR3 protein: CASSFLGLAGGLHPDTQYF
D gene: TRBD2
J gene: TRBJ2-3
V gene: TRBV5-1
clone size: -

CDR3 DNA: TGTGCCAGCAGCACCGGACAAACGATTAACTATGGCTACACCTTC
CDR3 protein: CASSTGQTINYGYTF
D gene: -
J gene: TRBJ1-2
V gene: TRBV5-8
clone size: -

CDR3 DNA: TGTGCCAGCAGCTTAGGGCAGGGTATCTCCTACAATGAGCAGTTCTTC
CDR3 protein: CASSLGQGISYNEQFF
D gene: -
J gene: TRBJ2-1
V gene: TRBV5-4
clone size: -

CDR3 DNA: TGTGCCTGGACCCCGGGACAGGGGGCGATCAGTCGCACCATATATTTT
CDR3 protein: CAWTPGQGAISRTIYF
D gene: TRBD1
J gene: TRBJ1-3
V gene: TRBV30
clone size: -

CDR3 DNA: TGTGCCAGCAAGGGGACAGTGAACACCGGGGAGCTGTTTTTT
CDR3 protein: CASKGTVNTGELFF
D gene: TRBD1
J gene: TRBJ2-2
V gene: TRBV6-1
clone size: -

CDR3 DNA: TGCGCCAGCAGCCAAGAAAGTTCAGGGACAGGACACACCGGGGAGCTGTTTTTT
CDR3 protein: CASSQESSGTGHTGELFF
D gene: TRBD1
J gene: TRBJ2-2
V gene: TRBV4-3
clone size: -

CDR3 DNA: TGTGCCAGCAGCCCCTCTGTAGGGGTCACAGATACGCAGTATTTT
CDR3 protein: CASSPSVGVTDTQYF
D gene: -
J gene: TRBJ2-3
V gene: TRBV9
clone size: -

CDR3 DNA: TGTGCCACCGGGGCCTCTAGGGAAGCTTTCTTT
CDR3 protein: CATGASREAFF
D gene: -
J gene: TRBJ1-1
V gene: TRBV28
clone size: -

CDR3 DNA: TGTGCCAGCAGCTTAGGGATGGGGGTGGGACAGGGATTAAATGAGCAGTTCTTC
CDR3 protein: CASSLGMGVGQGLNEQFF
D gene: TRBD1
J gene: TRBJ2-1
V gene: TRBV7-2
clone size: -

CDR3 DNA: TGTGCCAGCAGCTTAGCTCGGGACAGTGAGCAGTTCTTC
CDR3 protein: CASSLARDSEQFF
D gene: TRBD1
J gene: TRBJ2-1
V gene: TRBV7-2
clone size: -

CDR3 DNA: TGTGCCATCAGTGAGCGTACGGCCGGGGAGCTGTTTTTT
CDR3 protein: CAISERTAGELFF
D gene: -
J gene: TRBJ2-2
V gene: TRBV10-3
clone size: -

CDR3 DNA: TGCGCCAGCAGTGAGGGCCCCAACTACGAGCAGTACTTC
CDR3 protein: CASSEGPNYEQYF
D gene: -
J gene: TRBJ2-7
V gene: TRBV10-2
clone size: -

CDR3 DNA: TGTGCCAGCAGCCAAGAGAGGGGGAAAAACACTGAAGCTTTCTTT
CDR3 protein: CASSQERGKNTEAFF
D gene: -
J gene: TRBJ1-1
V gene: TRBV14
clone size: -

CDR3 DNA: TGTGCCAGCAGGTCGGGACTAGTGGTAGAGACCCAGTACTTC
CDR3 protein: CASRSGLVVETQYF
D gene: TRBD2
J gene: TRBJ2-5
V gene: TRBV28
clone size: -

CDR3 DNA: TGTGCCAGCAGCTTCATAGGGGTGACAGATACGCAGTATTTT
CDR3 protein: CASSFIGVTDTQYF
D gene: -
J gene: TRBJ2-3
V gene: TRBV13
clone size: once

CDR3 DNA: TGTGCCAGCAGCTCGGACAGGATTAAATCTTCCGAGCAGTACTTC
CDR3 protein: CASSSDRIKSSEQYF
D gene: TRBD1
J gene: TRBJ2-7
V gene: TRBV6-5
clone size: -

CDR3 DNA: TGTGCCAGTAGTATGGGCGGGGCGACAGAAGCTTTCTTT
CDR3 protein: CASSMGGATEAFF
D gene: -
J gene: TRBJ1-1
V gene: TRBV19
clone size: -